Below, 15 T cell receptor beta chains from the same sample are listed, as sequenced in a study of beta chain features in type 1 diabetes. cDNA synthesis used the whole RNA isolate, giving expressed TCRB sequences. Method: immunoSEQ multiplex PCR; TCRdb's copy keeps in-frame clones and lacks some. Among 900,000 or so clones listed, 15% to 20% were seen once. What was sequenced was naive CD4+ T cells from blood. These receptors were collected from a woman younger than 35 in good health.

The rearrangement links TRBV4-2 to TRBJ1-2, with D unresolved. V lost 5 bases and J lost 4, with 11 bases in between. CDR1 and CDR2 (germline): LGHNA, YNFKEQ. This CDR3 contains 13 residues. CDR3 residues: CASSKNDLYGYTF. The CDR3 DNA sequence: TGTGCCAGCAGCAAAAATGATCTCTATGGCTACACCTTC.

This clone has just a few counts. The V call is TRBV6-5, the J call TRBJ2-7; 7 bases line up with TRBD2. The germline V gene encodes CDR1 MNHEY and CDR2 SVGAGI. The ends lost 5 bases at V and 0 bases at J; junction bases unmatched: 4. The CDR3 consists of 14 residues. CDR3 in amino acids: CASSAGTNSYEQYF. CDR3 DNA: TGTGCCAGCAGTGCCGGGACTAACTCCTACGAGCAGTACTTC.

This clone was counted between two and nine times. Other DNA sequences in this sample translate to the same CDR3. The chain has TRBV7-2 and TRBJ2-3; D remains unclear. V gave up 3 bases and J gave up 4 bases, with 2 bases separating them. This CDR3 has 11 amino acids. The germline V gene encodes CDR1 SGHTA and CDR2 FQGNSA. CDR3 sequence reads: CASSLADTQYF. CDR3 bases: TGTGCCAGCAGCTTGGCAGATACGCAGTATTTT.

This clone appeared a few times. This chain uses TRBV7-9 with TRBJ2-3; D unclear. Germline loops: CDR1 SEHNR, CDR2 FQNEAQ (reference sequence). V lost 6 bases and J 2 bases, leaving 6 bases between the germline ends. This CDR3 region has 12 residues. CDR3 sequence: CASRLTTDTQYF. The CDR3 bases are TGTGCCAGCAGGCTGACCACAGATACGCAGTATTTT.

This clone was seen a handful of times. CDR3 loop: CASSFGSRAAGGPGSEQYF. DNA for the CDR3: TGCGCCAGCAGCTTCGGTAGCCGGGCGGCGGGAGGGCCCGGTAGCGAGCAGTACTTC. This chain uses TRBV5-1 with TRBJ2-7, with TRBD2 identical over 9 bases. The CDR3 runs to 19 residues. The V and J ends lost 2 bases and 6 bases, in that order; junction bases with no gene match: 21. The germline V gene has CDR1 SGHRS and CDR2 YFSETQ.

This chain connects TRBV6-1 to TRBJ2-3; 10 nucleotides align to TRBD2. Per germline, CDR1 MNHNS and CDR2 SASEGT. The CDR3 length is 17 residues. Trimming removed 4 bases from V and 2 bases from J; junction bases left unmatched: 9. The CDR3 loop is CASSGFGLAVDTDTQYF. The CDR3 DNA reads TGTGCCAGCAGTGGATTCGGACTAGCGGTTGACACAGATACGCAGTATTTT.

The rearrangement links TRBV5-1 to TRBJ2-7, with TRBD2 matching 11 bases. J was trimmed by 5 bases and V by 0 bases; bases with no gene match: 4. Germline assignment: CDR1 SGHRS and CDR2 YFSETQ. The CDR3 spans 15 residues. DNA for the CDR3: TGCGCCAGCAGCTTGGCACTAGCGGGAGTCAACGAGCAGTACTTC. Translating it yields CASSLALAGVNEQYF.

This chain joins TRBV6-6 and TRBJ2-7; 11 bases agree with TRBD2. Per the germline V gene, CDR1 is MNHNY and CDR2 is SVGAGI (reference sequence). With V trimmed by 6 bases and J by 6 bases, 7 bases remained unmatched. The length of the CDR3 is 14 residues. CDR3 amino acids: CASSLLAGVFEQYF. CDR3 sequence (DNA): TGTGCCAGCAGCCTACTAGCGGGAGTTTTCGAGCAGTACTTC.

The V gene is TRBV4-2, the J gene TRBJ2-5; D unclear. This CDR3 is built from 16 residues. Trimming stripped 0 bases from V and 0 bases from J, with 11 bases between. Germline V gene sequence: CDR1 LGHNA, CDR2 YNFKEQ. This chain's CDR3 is CASSQDESRYQETQYF. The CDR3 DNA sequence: TGTGCCAGCAGCCAAGATGAGTCCCGGTACCAAGAGACCCAGTACTTC.

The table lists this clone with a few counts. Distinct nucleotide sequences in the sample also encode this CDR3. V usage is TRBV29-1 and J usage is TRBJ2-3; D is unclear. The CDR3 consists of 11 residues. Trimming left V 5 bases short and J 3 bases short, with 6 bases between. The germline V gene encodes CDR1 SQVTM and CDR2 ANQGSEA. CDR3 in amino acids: CSVSLTDTQYF. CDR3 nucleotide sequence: TGCAGCGTTTCCCTTACAGATACGCAGTATTTT.

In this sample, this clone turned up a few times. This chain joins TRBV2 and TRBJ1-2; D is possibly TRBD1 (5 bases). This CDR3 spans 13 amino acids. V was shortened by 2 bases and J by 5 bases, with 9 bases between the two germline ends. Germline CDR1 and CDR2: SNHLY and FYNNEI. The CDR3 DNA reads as TGTGCCAGCAGTGAACGGCAGGGATATGGCTACACCTTC. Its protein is CASSERQGYGYTF.

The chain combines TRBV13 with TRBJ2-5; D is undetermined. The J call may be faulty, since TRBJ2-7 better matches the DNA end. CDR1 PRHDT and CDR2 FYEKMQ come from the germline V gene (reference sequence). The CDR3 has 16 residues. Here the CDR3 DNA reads TGTGCCAGCAGCTCCCGGCCCTCAGTGTTCTCCTACGAGCAGTACTTC. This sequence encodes CASSSRPSVFSYEQYF.

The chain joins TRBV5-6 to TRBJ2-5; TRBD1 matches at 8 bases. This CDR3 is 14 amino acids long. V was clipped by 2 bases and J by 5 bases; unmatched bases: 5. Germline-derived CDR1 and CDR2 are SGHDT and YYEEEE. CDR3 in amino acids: CASSLRQGWETQYF. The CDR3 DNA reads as TGTGCCAGCAGCTTAAGACAGGGGTGGGAGACCCAGTACTTC.

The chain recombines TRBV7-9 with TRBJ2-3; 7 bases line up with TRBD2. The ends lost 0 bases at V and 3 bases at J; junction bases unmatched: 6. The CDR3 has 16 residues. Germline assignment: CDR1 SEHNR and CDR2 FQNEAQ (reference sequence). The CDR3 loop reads CASSLAGGSGTDTQYF. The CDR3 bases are TGTGCCAGCAGCTTAGCTGGCGGGAGTGGTACAGATACGCAGTATTTT.

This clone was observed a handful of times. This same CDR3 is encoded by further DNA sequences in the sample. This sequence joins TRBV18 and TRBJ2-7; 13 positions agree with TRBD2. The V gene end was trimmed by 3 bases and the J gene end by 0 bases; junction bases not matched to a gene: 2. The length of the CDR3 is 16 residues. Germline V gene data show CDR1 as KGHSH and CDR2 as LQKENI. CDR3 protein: CASSPGLAGVSYEQYF. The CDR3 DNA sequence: TGTGCCAGCTCACCCGGACTAGCGGGAGTCTCCTACGAGCAGTACTTC.